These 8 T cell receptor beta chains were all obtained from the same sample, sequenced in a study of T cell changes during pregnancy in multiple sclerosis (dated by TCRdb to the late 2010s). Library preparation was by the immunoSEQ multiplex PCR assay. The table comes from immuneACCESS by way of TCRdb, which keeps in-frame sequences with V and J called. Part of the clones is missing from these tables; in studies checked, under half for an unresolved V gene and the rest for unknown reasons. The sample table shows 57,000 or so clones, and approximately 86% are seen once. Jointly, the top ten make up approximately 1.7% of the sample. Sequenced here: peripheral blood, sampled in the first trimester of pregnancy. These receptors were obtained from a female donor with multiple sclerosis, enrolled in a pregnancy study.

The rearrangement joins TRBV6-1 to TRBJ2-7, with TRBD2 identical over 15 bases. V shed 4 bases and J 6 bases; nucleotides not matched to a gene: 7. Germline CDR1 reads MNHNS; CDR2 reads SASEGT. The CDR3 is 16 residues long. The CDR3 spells CASSAGLAGGNGEQYF. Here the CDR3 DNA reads TGTGCCAGCAGTGCGGGACTAGCGGGAGGAAATGGCGAGCAGTACTTC.

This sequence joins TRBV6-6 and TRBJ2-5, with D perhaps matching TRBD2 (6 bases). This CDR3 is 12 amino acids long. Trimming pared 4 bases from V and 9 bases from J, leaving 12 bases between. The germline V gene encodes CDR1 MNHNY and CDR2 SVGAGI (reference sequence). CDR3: CASSFPGSPQYF. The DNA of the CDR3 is TGTGCCAGCAGTTTCCCCGGGAGTCCCCAGTACTTC.

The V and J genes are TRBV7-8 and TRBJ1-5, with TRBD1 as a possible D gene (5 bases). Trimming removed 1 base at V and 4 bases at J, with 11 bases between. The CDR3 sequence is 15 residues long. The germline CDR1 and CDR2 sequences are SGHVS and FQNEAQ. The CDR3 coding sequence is TGTGCCAGCAGCTTAGGCACGGGGGGGAATCAGCCCCAGCATTTT. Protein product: CASSLGTGGNQPQHF.

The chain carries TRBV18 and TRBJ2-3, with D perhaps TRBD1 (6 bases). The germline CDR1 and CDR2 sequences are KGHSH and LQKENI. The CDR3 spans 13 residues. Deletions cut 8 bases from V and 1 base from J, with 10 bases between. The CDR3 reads CASPQGGTDTQYF. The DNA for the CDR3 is TGTGCCAGCCCACAGGGAGGCACAGATACGCAGTATTTT.

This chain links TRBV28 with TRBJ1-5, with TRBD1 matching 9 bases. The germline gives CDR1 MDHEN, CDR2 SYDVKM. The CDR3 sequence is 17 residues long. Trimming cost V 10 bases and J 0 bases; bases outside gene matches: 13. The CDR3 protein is CATCRLWTGDSNQPQHF. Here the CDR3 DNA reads TGTGCCACCTGTAGACTATGGACAGGGGATAGCAATCAGCCCCAGCATTTT.

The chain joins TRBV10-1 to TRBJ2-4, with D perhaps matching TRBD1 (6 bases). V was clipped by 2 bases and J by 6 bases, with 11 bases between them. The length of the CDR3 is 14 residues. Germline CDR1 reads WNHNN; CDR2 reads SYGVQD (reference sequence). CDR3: CASSEAGAANIQYF. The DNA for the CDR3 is TGCGCCAGCAGTGAGGCAGGGGCTGCAAACATTCAGTACTTC.

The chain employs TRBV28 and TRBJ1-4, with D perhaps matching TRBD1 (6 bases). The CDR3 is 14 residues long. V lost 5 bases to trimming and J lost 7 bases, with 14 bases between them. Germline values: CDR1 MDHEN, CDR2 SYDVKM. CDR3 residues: CASSTRGPVEKLFF. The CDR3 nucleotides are TGTGCCAGCAGTACCAGGGGCCCTGTTGAAAAACTGTTTTTT.

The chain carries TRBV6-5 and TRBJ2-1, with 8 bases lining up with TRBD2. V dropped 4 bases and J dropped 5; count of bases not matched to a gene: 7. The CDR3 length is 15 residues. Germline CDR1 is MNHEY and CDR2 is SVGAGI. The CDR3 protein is CASSFGTRMHNEQFF. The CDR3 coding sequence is TGTGCCAGCAGTTTTGGGACTAGGATGCACAATGAGCAGTTCTTC.